This TCR beta chain stems from a study of Ad26.COV2.S vaccination and SARS-CoV-2 variants (TCRdb year 2021). For the wider study: Donors in the vaccine arm were drawn from COV1001, a phase I-IIa trial of Ad26.COV2.S in healthy adults that was multicentre, randomized, double-blind and placebo-controlled. Participants in the trial were split at random into five groups of five each, receiving low-dose or high-dose Ad26.COV2.S once or twice, or else placebo on both occasions. The specificity and breadth of SARS-CoV-2-reactive T cell receptors after Ad26.COV2.S vaccination were assessed by TCRbeta repertoire sequencing. Ad26.COV2.S was administered intramuscularly at a dose of 5x10^10 or 1x10^11 viral particles, either as one shot or as two shots given 56 days apart. Blinding of investigators to trial group allocation was maintained during experiments and outcome assessment. A total of approximately 32 samples were included in the TCR-sequenced set, comprising roughly 19 Ad26.COV2.S vaccine recipients, 5 placebo recipients and 8 SARS-CoV-2 convalescent individuals.

Taken with the paper, the label for treatment or condition translates to: around 19 received Ad26.COV2.S at low or high dose, single or two shots; 5 received placebo; per-sample allocation not given. Repertoires of vaccine and placebo recipients were sequenced from samples collected on day 63 after the first injection. Cohort 1b enrolled about 25 adults aged 18-55 years at a single site in Boston, USA, between 29 July and 7 August 2020. As a vaccine, Ad26.COV2.S was a replication-incompetent adenovirus type 26 vector that expressed a prefusion-stabilized SARS-CoV-2 spike protein derived from the original Wuhan strain. The immunoSEQ Assay was the method used to sequence TCRbeta CDR3 regions. After extraction, genomic DNA underwent amplification by bias-controlled multiplex PCR, followed by high-throughput sequencing. The paper's data handling went like this. To quantify the absolute abundance of each unique TCRbeta CDR3 region, sequences were collapsed and filtered. T cell fraction was estimated by normalizing TCRbeta template counts to usable DNA, which was measured by amplifying reference genes present in all nucleated cells. Repertoire TCRs were annotated as SARS-CoV-2-specific when V gene, CDR3 amino acid sequence and J gene were exactly matched to a known reactive TCR set. The reference SARS-CoV-2 TCR set was obtained from MIRA and was filtered for enrichment in COVID-19-positive ImmuneCODE repertoires, whereby public or cross-reactive TCRs were removed. Using the MIRA antigens, annotated TCRs were further analysed by specific ORF or by position within an ORF. Breadth was defined as annotated unique rearrangements over total unique productive rearrangements; depth was the summed frequency of those rearrangements. Group comparisons of TCR breadth used two-sided Wilcoxon rank-sum tests. Imported from immuneACCESS, the table was reduced by TCRdb to in-frame sequences with V and J called. These copies leave out some clones; in studies compared against another copy, an unresolved V gene accounts for under half, and the cause of the remainder is not known. The V and J calls and clone size were taken over from that table, and D and trimming were inferred from the DNA. The sample table contains over 250,000 clones; only one count was recorded for more than 70% of them. The ten most abundant clones make up roughly 3.5% of the sample.

V loses 3 bases, J loses 6 bases, and the germline ends lie 11 bases apart. The germline V gene specifies MNHEY as CDR1 and SVGAGI as CDR2. The CDR3 numbers 14 residues from cysteine through phenylalanine. Only the CDR3 region is kept as DNA, spanning 42 bases read in frame from base 1. What the research found in general, with its limitations: Spike-specific TCR breadth was higher in Ad26.COV2.S recipients than in placebo recipients (P = 0.0014). Substantial breadth of spike-specific CD8+ and CD4+ T cell responses was reported after vaccination. It was noted by the authors that total T cell responses may have been underestimated by the TCR breadth and depth analyses. The study was not powered for comparison of responses between vaccine doses or regimens. Comparable non-spike TCR breadth was observed between vaccine and placebo recipients, consistent with only spike being contained in the vaccine.

Concerning this clone itself: Its antigen target is currently unknown. No much larger clonotype is one base removed from it; base qualities were not supplied.

The starting material was peripheral blood, obtained in a trial of Ad26.COV2.S vaccine versus placebo. The rearrangement joined TRBV6-5 to TRBJ2-2; the D region possibly corresponds to TRBD2 (5 bases align). The origin of this receptor is a person aged 18-60 years who received the Ad26.COV2.S COVID-19 vaccine or a placebo. The nucleotides are TGTGCCAGCAGTTATCGAGGGTATGCCGGGGAGCTGTTTTTT. This is translated as CASSYRGYAGELFF.